The rows below give T cell receptor beta chains drawn from one sample of a study of post-analysis software for immune sequencing data. TCRdb re-analysed the PCR reads in MiXCR, keeping a single row per CDR3 protein. The data contain some 500,000 distinct CDR3 sequences, roughly 45% of them singletons. Material for sequencing was blood. All receptors derive from a girl aged 5-17 years with multiple sclerosis. Both conserved end residues are part of each CDR3. D genes are given only for firm matches. Size is omitted from some rows. Given values are once, few, many or a class for expanded clones.

D | size | J | V | DNA | CDR3
- | few | TRBJ2-3 | TRBV6-5 | TGTGCCAGCAGTCCGCGGCGACTGGTGGCAGATACGCAGTATTTT | CASSPRRLVADTQYF
- | - | TRBJ1-2 | TRBV30 | TGTGCCTGGATGCGAGCGGGCCAAGGGTATGGCTACACCTTC | CAWMRAGQGYGYTF
- | - | TRBJ1-5 | TRBV5-5 | TGTGCCAGCAGCCCCGACAGAAATAGCAATCAGCCCCAGCATTTT | CASSPDRNSNQPQHF
TRBD2 | few | TRBJ2-5 | TRBV28 | TGTGCCAGCAGCCCGAACAGGGGAAGCGGGGGGTTGACCCAGTACTTC | CASSPNRGSGGLTQYF
- | - | TRBJ2-3 | TRBV15 | TGTGTCACCAGCAGAGATACAGATACGCAGTATTTT | CVTSRDTDTQYF
TRBD2 | many | TRBJ2-7 | TRBV7-2 | TGTGCCAGCAGCAGAGCTAGCGGAAAATCCTACGAGCAGTACTTC | CASSRASGKSYEQYF
- | - | TRBJ2-5 | TRBV7-7 | TGTGCTAGCAGCCGGCCTGGGGGCCAGCCGGCCCAGTACTTC | CASSRPGGQPAQYF
TRBD2 | few | TRBJ2-3 | TRBV4-3 | TGCGCCAGCAGCCAAGCGGGGGCTAGCGGGATAGGAGATACGCAGTATTTT | CASSQAGASGIGDTQYF
- | few | TRBJ2-7 | TRBV11-2 | TGTGCCAGCAGCCCCTCGCGGGGCTACGAGCAGTACTTC | CASSPSRGYEQYF
- | - | TRBJ2-7 | TRBV28 | TGTGCCAGCAGACAGGGTGTGGTGACCTACGAGCAGTACTTC | CASRQGVVTYEQYF
TRBD2 | - | TRBJ2-3 | TRBV10-3 | TGTGCCACCATAGCGGGAGGAAGCACAGATACGCAGTATTTT | CATIAGGSTDTQYF
TRBD1 | few | TRBJ1-4 | TRBV6-2/TRBV6-3 | TGTGCCAGCAGCCGGACAGGGGCCAATGAAAAACTGTTTTTT | CASSRTGANEKLFF
- | - | TRBJ2-1 | TRBV20-1 | TGCAGTGCTGGATGGGAAGGGAATGAGCAGTTCTTC | CSAGWEGNEQFF
- | - | TRBJ2-3 | TRBV9 | TGTGCCAGCAGCGTACGTGGAGAAGATACGCAGTATTTT | CASSVRGEDTQYF
TRBD1 | - | TRBJ1-1 | TRBV7-2 | TGTGCCAGCAGCCCCCGGACAGGGACCAGCACTGAAGCTTTCTTT | CASSPRTGTSTEAFF
TRBD2 | - | TRBJ2-7 | TRBV20-1 | TGCAGTGCTAGAGATACTAGCGGGAGTTCCGAGCAGTACTTC | CSARDTSGSSEQYF
- | few | TRBJ2-5 | TRBV12-3/TRBV12-4 | TGTGCCAGCAGGGGTACGGGACCGAAAGAAGAGACCCAGTACTTC | CASRGTGPKEETQYF
- | few | TRBJ2-1 | TRBV7-6 | TGTGCCAGCAGCTTACCCGTTGGGGGTGAGCAGTTCTTC | CASSLPVGGEQFF
TRBD2 | - | TRBJ2-3 | TRBV12-3/TRBV12-4 | TGTGCCAGCAGTTCCCGGACTAGCGGGAGGATAGATACGCAGTATTTT | CASSSRTSGRIDTQYF
- | - | TRBJ2-7 | TRBV7-9 | TGTGCCAGCAGCTTAACGTTCCATTCGGTAAAATCCTACGAGCAGTACTTC | CASSLTFHSVKSYEQYF
TRBD2 | - | TRBJ2-3 | TRBV12-3/TRBV12-4 | TGTGCCAGCAGTTTCGAGATAGCGGGTCGTTCAGATACGCAGTATTTT | CASSFEIAGRSDTQYF
TRBD1 | - | TRBJ2-6 | TRBV29-1 | TGCAGCGTTGAATCCCGGGGACAGGCGGCCACTTCTGGGACCAACGTCCTGACTTTC | CSVESRGQAATSGTNVLTF
TRBD1 | few | TRBJ2-5 | TRBV7-9 | TGTGCCAGCAGCTTAGCAGGGACAGGGGGCTTTGAGACCCAGTACTTC | CASSLAGTGGFETQYF
- | - | TRBJ2-7 | TRBV20-1 | TGCAGTGCTAGGGCCCAACAGGGTTTCTACGAGCAGTACTTC | CSARAQQGFYEQYF
TRBD2 | - | TRBJ2-1 | TRBV5-1 | TGCGCCAGCAGCTTGGTTCCAGCGGGAGATCTCTACAATGAGCAGTTCTTC | CASSLVPAGDLYNEQFF
- | - | TRBJ2-7 | TRBV12-3/TRBV12-4 | TGTGCCAGCAGTCCCGCGATCGGCGAGCAGTACTTC | CASSPAIGEQYF
TRBD2 | many | TRBJ2-1 | TRBV5-1 | TGCGCCAGCAGCCCGGGACTAGCAGGCGGGGAGCAGTTCTTC | CASSPGLAGGEQFF
- | few | TRBJ2-7 | TRBV20-1 | TGCAGTGCTATAGCAGGCGGAAACTCCTACGAGCAGTACTTC | CSAIAGGNSYEQYF
TRBD1 | - | TRBJ2-1 | TRBV11-2 | TGTGCCAGCAGCCCCGACAGGGGGAAGCAGTTCTTC | CASSPDRGKQFF
- | - | TRBJ2-1 | TRBV24-1 | TGTGCCACCCGTGATCGTATGGGCCTTCACTCCTACAATGAGCAGTTCTTC | CATRDRMGLHSYNEQFF
- | - | TRBJ2-7 | TRBV14 | TGTGCCAGCAGCCAAGATCCGGGTGTCGAGCGAATTGGTCGGGCGGGGTGGTACGAGCAGTACTTC | CASSQDPGVERIGRAGWYEQYF
- | - | TRBJ2-1 | TRBV20-1 | TGCAGTGCTGGACCTAGCTCCTACAATGAGCAGTTCTTC | CSAGPSSYNEQFF
- | - | TRBJ2-1 | TRBV14 | TGTGCCAGCAGCCAAGAGTTGGCGGCGAATGAGCAGTTCTTC | CASSQELAANEQFF
- | few | TRBJ1-2 | TRBV12-3/TRBV12-4 | TGTGCCAGCAGCGCAGGGAACTATGGCTACACCTTC | CASSAGNYGYTF
- | - | TRBJ2-7 | TRBV15 | TGTGCCACCAGCAGAGATGGAGGCGCTTACGAGCAGTACTTC | CATSRDGGAYEQYF
- | few | TRBJ1-5 | TRBV2 | TGTGCCAGCAATTCAGGACCGTGGCATCACAATCAGCCCCAGCATTTT | CASNSGPWHHNQPQHF
TRBD2 | - | TRBJ2-1 | TRBV20-1 | TGCAGTGCCACCGGGACTAGCGGGAAGTATGAGCAGTTCTTC | CSATGTSGKYEQFF
- | few | TRBJ2-1 | TRBV7-9 | TGTGCCAGCAGCGACCGAATTGGGGCCAATGAGCAGTTCTTC | CASSDRIGANEQFF
TRBD2 | - | TRBJ2-1 | TRBV20-1 | TGCAGTGCTAGAGATAAGGCTAGCGGGATGTCCTACAATGAGCAGTTCTTC | CSARDKASGMSYNEQFF
TRBD1 | - | TRBJ1-1 | TRBV4-1 | TGCGCCAGCAGCCAAGGGGTGACAGGGAGATTTGAGACTGAAGCTTTCTTT | CASSQGVTGRFETEAFF